The text below deals with one T cell receptor beta chain. This record comes from a study of blood T cell repertoires in COVID-19. Germline V gene sequence: CDR1 MNHNS, CDR2 SASEGT. The CDR3 is 12 amino acids. V was pared by 1 base and J by 10 bases, with 8 bases between. The repertoire was sequenced with immunoSEQ multiplex PCR; TCRdb's copy has only in-frame clones and lacks some. This table holds roughly 200,000 clones, 75% to 90% found once. This chain connects TRBV6-1 to TRBJ2-1, with no clear D. Sample: peripheral blood. The receptor comes from a human donor with active or convalescent COVID-19. The donor label of this sample is uncertain. The CDR3 bases are TGTGCCAGCAGTGAAGTCAGGCAGGAGCAGTTCTTC. Translating gives CASSEVRQEQFF.